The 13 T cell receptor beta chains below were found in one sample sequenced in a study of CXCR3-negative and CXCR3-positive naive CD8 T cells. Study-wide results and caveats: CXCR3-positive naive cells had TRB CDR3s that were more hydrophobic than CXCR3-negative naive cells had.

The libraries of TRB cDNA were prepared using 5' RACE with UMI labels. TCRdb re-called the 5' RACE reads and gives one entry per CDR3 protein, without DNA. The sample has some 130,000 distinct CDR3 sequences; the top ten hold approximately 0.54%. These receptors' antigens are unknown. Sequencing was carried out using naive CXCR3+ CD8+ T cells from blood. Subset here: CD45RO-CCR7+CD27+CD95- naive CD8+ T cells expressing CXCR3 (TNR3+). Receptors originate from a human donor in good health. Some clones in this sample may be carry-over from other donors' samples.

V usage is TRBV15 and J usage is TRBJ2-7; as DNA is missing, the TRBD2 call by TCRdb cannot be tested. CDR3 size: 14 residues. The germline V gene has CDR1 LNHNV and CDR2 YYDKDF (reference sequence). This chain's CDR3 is CATSRDGPYYEQYF.

The CDR3 loop is CSARDTLSRESTDTQYF. The J gene is TRBJ2-3, the V gene TRBV20-1; as DNA is missing, the TRBD1 call by TCRdb cannot be tested. CDR3 size: 17 residues. Germline CDR1 DFQATT, CDR2 SNEGSKA (reference sequence).

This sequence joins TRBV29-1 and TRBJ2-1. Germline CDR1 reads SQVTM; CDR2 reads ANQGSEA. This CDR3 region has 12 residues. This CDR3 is CSVESGYNEQFF.

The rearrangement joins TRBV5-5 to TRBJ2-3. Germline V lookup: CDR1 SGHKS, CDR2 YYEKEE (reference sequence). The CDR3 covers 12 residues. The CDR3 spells CASSGGTDTQYF.

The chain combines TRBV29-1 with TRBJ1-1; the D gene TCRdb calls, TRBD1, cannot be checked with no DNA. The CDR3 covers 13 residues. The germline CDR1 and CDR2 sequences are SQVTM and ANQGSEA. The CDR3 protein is CSVAGGQGPEAFF.

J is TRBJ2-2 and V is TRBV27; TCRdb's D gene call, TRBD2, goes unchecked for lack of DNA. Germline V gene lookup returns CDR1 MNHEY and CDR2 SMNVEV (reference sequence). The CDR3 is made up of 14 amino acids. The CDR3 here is CASSLEGNTGELFF.

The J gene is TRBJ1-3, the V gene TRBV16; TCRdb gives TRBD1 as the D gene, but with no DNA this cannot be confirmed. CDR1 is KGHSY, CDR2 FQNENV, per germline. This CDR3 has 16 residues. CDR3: CASSRLPGDPGNTIYF.

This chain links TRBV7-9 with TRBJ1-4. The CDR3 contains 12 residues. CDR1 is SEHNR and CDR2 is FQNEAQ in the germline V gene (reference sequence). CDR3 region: CASSLNLDKLFF.

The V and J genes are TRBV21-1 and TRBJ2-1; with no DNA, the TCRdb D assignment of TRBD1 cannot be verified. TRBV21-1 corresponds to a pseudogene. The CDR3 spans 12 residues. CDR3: CASSDGPREQFF.

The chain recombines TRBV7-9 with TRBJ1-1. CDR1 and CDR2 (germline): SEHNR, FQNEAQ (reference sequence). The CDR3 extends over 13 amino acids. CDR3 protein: CASGTSMNTEAFF.

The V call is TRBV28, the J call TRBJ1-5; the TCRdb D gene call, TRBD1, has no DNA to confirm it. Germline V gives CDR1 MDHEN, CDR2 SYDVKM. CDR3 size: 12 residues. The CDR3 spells CASSRDNQPQHF. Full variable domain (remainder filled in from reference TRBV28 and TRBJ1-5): DVKVTQSSRYLVKRTGEKVFLECVQDMDHENMFWYRQDPGLGLRLIYFSYDVKMKEKGDIPEGYSVSREKKERFSLILESASTNQTSMYLCASSRDNQPQHFGDGTRLSIL.

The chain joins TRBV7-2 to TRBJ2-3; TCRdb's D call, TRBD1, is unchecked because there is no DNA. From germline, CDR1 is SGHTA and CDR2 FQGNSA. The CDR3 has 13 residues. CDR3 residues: CASRSWAEDTQYF.

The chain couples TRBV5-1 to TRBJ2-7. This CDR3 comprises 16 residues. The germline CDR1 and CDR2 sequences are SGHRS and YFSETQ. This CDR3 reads CASSLRPSAVVYEQYF.